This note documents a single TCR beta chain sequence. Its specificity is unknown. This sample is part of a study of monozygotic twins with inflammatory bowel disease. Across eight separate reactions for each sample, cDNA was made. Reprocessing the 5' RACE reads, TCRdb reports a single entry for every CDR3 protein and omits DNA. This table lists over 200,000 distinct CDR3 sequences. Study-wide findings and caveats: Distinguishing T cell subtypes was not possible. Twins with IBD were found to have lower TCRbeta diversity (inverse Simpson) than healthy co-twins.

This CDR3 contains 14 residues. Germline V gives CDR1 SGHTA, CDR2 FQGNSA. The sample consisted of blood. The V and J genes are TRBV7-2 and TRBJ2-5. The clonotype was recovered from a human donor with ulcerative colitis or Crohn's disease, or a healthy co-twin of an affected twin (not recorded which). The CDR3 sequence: CASSFVGLGETQYF.